This entry concerns a single T cell receptor (beta chain). The V gene lost 6 bases and the J gene lost 5 bases, with 13 bases spanning the gap. The CDR3 is 14 amino acids. Germline CDR1 WSHSY, CDR2 SAAADI. This sample stems from a study of blood T cell repertoires in COVID-19. Turning to the study itself: Acute-phase and convalescent COVID-19 samples originated in the United States, Italy and Spain. Nucleic acid was either cDNA or gDNA, and it came from T cells, B-cell-depleted T cells, or PBMCs.

Study processing details: Amplification of reference gene primers provided the estimated nucleated cell counts. Data came from immunoSEQ multiplex PCR; TCRdb stores just in-frame clones and leaves some out. From that table come the V and J calls and clone size; the DNA was used to work out D and trimming. The data show about 170,000 clones, approximately 87% seen once. Material for sequencing was peripheral blood. The origin of this receptor is a man between 18 and 29 years old with active or convalescent COVID-19. The chain couples TRBV10-2 to TRBJ2-2, with a possible D match to TRBD2 (6 bases). Here the CDR3 DNA reads TGCGCCAGCAGCGGGAGTCGGGCGACCGGGGAGCTGTTTTTT. Translating it yields CASSGSRATGELFF.